The 26 T cell receptor beta chains below come from one sample, sequenced in a study of blood T cell repertoires in COVID-19. The data were produced by immunoSEQ multiplex PCR, yet TCRdb's version contains in-frame clones alone and is incomplete. The sample lists over 200,000 clones, 85% to 90% seen once, with around 3.7% in the top ten. The sequenced sample consisted of PBMCs or T cells enriched from blood (not recorded which). These TCRs come from a woman aged 25-40 years with acute COVID-19.

The chain links TRBV19 to TRBJ1-3; 9 bases line up with TRBD1. With 5 bases clipped from V and 7 bases from J, the junction kept 3 bases outside the gene matches. Germline V gene sequence: CDR1 LNHDA, CDR2 SQIVND (reference sequence). CDR3 length equals 13 residues. The CDR3 region is CASSYRGRNTIYF. CDR3 DNA: TGTGCCAGTAGTTACAGGGGGCGGAACACCATATATTTT.

J is TRBJ2-5 and V is TRBV2; 9 bases fit TRBD1. The CDR3 is 15 amino acids. In germline, CDR1 is SNHLY, CDR2 FYNNEI. V lost 6 bases, J lost 0 bases, and 5 bases stayed unmatched. The CDR3 protein is CASRKDRGYQETQYF. Here the CDR3 DNA reads TGTGCCAGCAGGAAGGACAGGGGTTACCAAGAGACCCAGTACTTC.

The V and J genes are TRBV30 and TRBJ1-1; 11 bases line up with TRBD1. This CDR3 region has 14 residues. Germline lookup yields CDR1 GTSNPN and CDR2 SVGIG (reference sequence). The ends lost 5 bases at V and 4 bases at J; junction bases unmatched: 6. CDR3 in amino acids: CAWVPGTGGTEAFF. In DNA form, the CDR3 reads TGTGCCTGGGTTCCTGGGACAGGGGGCACTGAAGCTTTCTTT.

CDR3 residues: CASSPVEGRYSNQPQHF. The DNA for the CDR3 is TGTGCCAGCTCACCAGTCGAGGGCAGATATAGCAATCAGCCCCAGCATTTT. V usage is TRBV18 and J usage is TRBJ1-5, with D hard to call. CDR1 and CDR2 (germline): KGHSH, LQKENI. The CDR3 length is 17 residues. The germline V and J ends were trimmed by 2 bases and 0 bases, with 14 bases remaining between them.

The chain combines TRBV29-1 with TRBJ1-2, with 9 bases matching TRBD1. This CDR3 contains 15 residues. Germline V gene lookup returns CDR1 SQVTM and CDR2 ANQGSEA. V gave up 3 bases and J gave up 3 bases; unmatched junction bases: 8. The CDR3, as DNA: TGCAGCGTTGACCTTGAGGACAGGGGCTACTATGGCTACACCTTC. It codes for CSVDLEDRGYYGYTF.

This clone has a handful of counts. V gene TRBV5-6 combines with J gene TRBJ1-5; 8 nucleotides line up with TRBD1. This CDR3 has 15 amino acids. V lost 2 bases, J lost 7 bases, and 8 bases stayed unmatched. CDR1 is SGHDT and CDR2 is YYEEEE in the germline V gene. Written as DNA, the CDR3 is TGTGCCAGCAGCTTCAGGGCAGGGGGCGAACAGCCCCAGCATTTT. It specifies CASSFRAGGEQPQHF.

The chain couples TRBV19 to TRBJ1-2, with 10 bases fitting TRBD1. The V gene end was trimmed by 5 bases and the J gene end by 7 bases; junction bases not matched to a gene: 16. This CDR3 is built from 17 residues. CDR1 is LNHDA and CDR2 is SQIVND in the germline V gene (reference sequence). The CDR3 nucleotides read TGTGCCAGTAGTGCTATCACAGGACAGGGGGAATCGAGTGGCTACACCTTC. The encoded protein is CASSAITGQGESSGYTF.

The V call is TRBV29-1, the J call TRBJ2-3; 13 positions match TRBD2. The CDR3 runs to 13 residues. Germline V gives CDR1 SQVTM, CDR2 ANQGSEA. The trim removed 7 bases at V and 6 bases at J, leaving 4 bases unmatched. CDR3 sequence reads: CSGGTSGADTQYF. As DNA, the CDR3 is TGCAGCGGCGGGACTAGCGGGGCCGATACGCAGTATTTT.

V is TRBV2 and J is TRBJ2-1, with 13 bases aligning to TRBD2. Germline CDR1 is SNHLY and CDR2 is FYNNEI. There are 17 residues in the CDR3. The ends lost 4 bases at V and 5 bases at J; junction bases unmatched: 8. Here the CDR3 reads CASSGTTSGGWNNEQFF. CDR3 DNA: TGTGCCAGCAGTGGTACGACTAGCGGGGGGTGGAACAATGAGCAGTTCTTC.

A remark on this clone: A read error may produce the germline difference seen at one junction end. The V gene is TRBV7-8, the J gene TRBJ1-2; possibly TRBD1 for D (6 bases). The V gene's germline CDR1 is SGHVS and CDR2 FQNEAQ. The CDR3 length is 12 residues. The CDR3 spells CASSPGGGHPLF. The CDR3 bases are TGTGCCAGCAGCCCTGGCGGGGGACACCCACTCTTC.

This chain joins TRBV2 and TRBJ1-2; 8 bases map to TRBD1. The CDR3 is 15 amino acids. Germline CDR1 SNHLY, CDR2 FYNNEI. After removal of 7 bases from V and 6 bases from J, the junction contained 13 bases not matched to a gene. This CDR3 reads CASIPGGVSINGYTF. The CDR3 DNA follows: TGTGCCAGCATCCCAGGGGGCGTATCTATTAATGGCTACACCTTC.

V gene TRBV5-1 combines with J gene TRBJ2-7; tentatively, D is TRBD1 (5 bases). In germline, CDR1 is SGHRS, CDR2 YFSETQ. V lost 4 bases to trimming and J lost 2 bases, with 16 bases between them. The CDR3 is 15 amino acids. CDR3 in amino acids: CASSVTEAETYEQYF. DNA of the CDR3: TGCGCCAGCAGCGTGACAGAAGCCGAAACCTACGAGCAGTACTTC. Full variable domain (outside the CDR3, taken from reference TRBV5-1 and TRBJ2-7): KAGVTQTPRYLIKTRGQQVTLSCSPISGHRSVSWYQQTPGQGLQFLFEYFSETQRNKGNFPGRFSGRQFSNSRSEMNVSTLELGDSALYLCASSVTEAETYEQYFGPGTRLTVT.

This chain uses TRBV5-1 with TRBJ1-2; the D gene is possibly TRBD1 (5 bases). This CDR3 region has 16 residues. The germline V gene has CDR1 SGHRS and CDR2 YFSETQ. V gave up 2 bases and J gave up 6 bases, with 20 bases separating them. The CDR3 coding sequence is TGCGCCAGCAGCTTCACTCCCTCAGGGTTAGGGAATGGCTACACCTTC. Translated: CASSFTPSGLGNGYTF.

This chain uses TRBV19 with TRBJ1-1, with D uncertain. The ends were cut back, 3 bases at V and 4 bases at J, with 12 bases in the middle. The CDR3 runs 14 residues. Germline CDR1 and CDR2: LNHDA and SQIVND (reference sequence). DNA of the CDR3: TGTGCCAGTAGTATTTCCGGGAGTATCACTGAAGCTTTCTTT. It yields the protein CASSISGSITEAFF.

In DNA form, the CDR3 reads TGCAGCGTCACGGGGACAGGGGTTGGAAACACCATATATTTT. This sequence encodes CSVTGTGVGNTIYF. The chain recombines TRBV29-1 with TRBJ1-3; 10 bases are a match to TRBD1. V dropped 6 bases and J dropped 3; count of bases not matched to a gene: 5. Germline CDR1 is SQVTM and CDR2 is ANQGSEA. The CDR3 is 14 amino acids.

The chain links TRBV5-6 to TRBJ2-7; D ambiguous. The V and J ends lost 3 bases and 5 bases respectively, with 6 bases between them. The CDR3 extends over 11 amino acids. Germline values: CDR1 SGHDT, CDR2 YYEEEE. The CDR3 DNA sequence: TGTGCCAGCAGCTCCTTCGACGAGCAGTACTTC. It translates to CASSSFDEQYF. Supplemented by reference TRBV5-6 and TRBJ2-7, the full variable domain reads DAGVTQSPTHLIKTRGQQVTLRCSPKSGHDTVSWYQQALGQGPQFIFQYYEEEERQRGNFPDRFSGHQFPNYSSELNVNALLLGDSALYLCASSSFDEQYFGPGTRLTVT.

The chain carries TRBV28 and TRBJ1-4, with 7 nucleotides matching TRBD1. CDR3 size: 16 residues. Germline CDR1 reads MDHEN; CDR2 reads SYDVKM. The trim removed 7 bases at V and 5 bases at J, leaving 13 bases unmatched. CDR3: CASNVYGAGGNEKLFF. CDR3 nucleotide sequence: TGTGCCAGCAATGTTTATGGGGCAGGGGGGAATGAAAAACTGTTTTTT.

The chain is built from TRBV7-9 and TRBJ2-3, with TRBD2 matching over 9 bases. The CDR3 contains 16 residues. The J segment lost 2 bases and the V segment lost 3 bases, leaving 6 bases of the junction unmatched. Germline V gene lookup returns CDR1 SEHNR and CDR2 FQNEAQ (reference sequence). CDR3: CASSFHSGGYTDTQYF. The CDR3 bases are TGTGCCAGCAGCTTTCATAGCGGGGGCTACACAGATACGCAGTATTTT.

This chain links TRBV28 with TRBJ1-4; tentatively, D is TRBD1 (5 bases). The germline V gene encodes CDR1 MDHEN and CDR2 SYDVKM. This CDR3 contains 15 residues. V gave up 7 bases and J gave up 8 bases, with 20 bases separating them. CDR3 nucleotides: TGTGCCAGCACCTCACAGATCGGGGGTGGAGAAAAACTGTTTTTT. Protein: CASTSQIGGGEKLFF. Together with reference TRBV28 and TRBJ1-4, the CDR3 gives the full variable domain: DVKVTQSSRYLVKRTGEKVFLECVQDMDHENMFWYRQDPGLGLRLIYFSYDVKMKEKGDIPEGYSVSREKKERFSLILESASTNQTSMYLCASTSQIGGGEKLFFGSGTQLSVL.

V is TRBV7-9 and J is TRBJ2-5; 9 bases map to TRBD2. The CDR3 has 15 residues. The junction had 4 bases not matched to a gene; V was cut back by 4 bases and J by 1 base. Germline values: CDR1 SEHNR, CDR2 FQNEAQ (reference sequence). The CDR3 loop is CASSSSTSGQETQYF. In nucleotides, the CDR3 is TGTGCCAGCAGCTCCTCGACTAGCGGCCAAGAGACCCAGTACTTC.

The rearrangement links TRBV2 to TRBJ1-4; D is unclear. From germline, CDR1 is SNHLY and CDR2 FYNNEI. The CDR3 contains 13 residues. Trimming took off 7 bases at V and 8 bases at J, with 14 bases between the two ends. In nucleotides, the CDR3 is TGTGCCAGCAATCAATGGGAGAGGGAAAAACTGTTTTTT. Residues: CASNQWEREKLFF.

The V call is TRBV19, the J call TRBJ1-6; 7 bases fit TRBD1. J gave up 7 bases and V 9 bases, and 6 bases lay outside the gene matches. Germline V CDR1 and CDR2: LNHDA, SQIVND (reference sequence). The CDR3 loop spans 13 amino acids. In DNA form, the CDR3 reads TGTGCCAGCACGGGACAGATGAATTCACCCCTCCACTTT. Translation gives CASTGQMNSPLHF.

This clone appeared once. This CDR3 is CATSRVYSGGETQYF. CDR3 sequence (DNA): TGTGCCACCAGCAGAGTCTACAGCGGGGGAGAGACCCAGTACTTC. The V and J genes are TRBV15 and TRBJ2-5; 8 bases align to TRBD2. With V trimmed by 1 base and J by 4 bases, 5 bases remained unmatched. The germline V gene has CDR1 LNHNV and CDR2 YYDKDF (reference sequence). This CDR3 has 15 residues.

The CDR3 DNA reads as TGTGCCAGTAGTATAGATGGGGGCGCGGACACTGAAGCTTTCTTT. This gives the protein CASSIDGGADTEAFF. This chain links TRBV19 with TRBJ1-1, with D maybe TRBD1 (6 bases). CDR1 and CDR2 (germline): LNHDA, SQIVND (reference sequence). The V and J ends lost 0 bases and 3 bases respectively, with 11 bases between them. This CDR3 region has 15 residues.

This clone was picked up a small number of times. The chain couples TRBV6-4 to TRBJ2-3, with TRBD2 as a possible D gene (5 bases). This CDR3 comprises 13 residues. Trimming took 4 bases from V and 4 from J, leaving 9 bases between them. Germline V gene lookup returns CDR1 MRHNA and CDR2 SNTAGT. CDR3 amino acids: CASSATSADTQYF. CDR3 sequence (DNA): TGTGCCAGCAGTGCTACTAGTGCAGATACGCAGTATTTT.

The genes are TRBV2 and TRBJ2-7; 10 positions agree with TRBD1. The length of the CDR3 is 14 residues. With 10 bases clipped from V and 5 bases from J, the junction kept 11 bases outside the gene matches. CDR1 and CDR2 from the germline V gene are SNHLY and FYNNEI. The CDR3 loop reads CAILIGTGEHEQYF. The DNA of the CDR3 is TGTGCCATCTTGATCGGGACAGGGGAACACGAGCAGTACTTC.